A selection of T cell receptor beta chains follows, all from one sample in a study of post-analysis software for immune sequencing data. TCRdb ran MiXCR on the PCR reads and lists one entry per CDR3 protein. The table shows 350,000 to 500,000 distinct CDR3 sequences, with approximately 37% occurring only once. The sample was blood. The origin of the receptors is a girl aged 2 to 10 with multiple sclerosis. CDR3s include the opening cysteine and the closing phenylalanine or tryptophan. The D gene is left open where the match is weak. A clone size is listed for some rows: how often the clone was seen (once, few, many), or a class if it is expanded.

CDR3aa: CASRGAREQYF
CDR3nt: TGCGCCAGCAGAGGGGCGCGGGAGCAGTACTTC
len: 11
abundance: NA
v_gene: TRBV5-1
j_gene: TRBJ2-7
d_gene: NA

CDR3aa: CSVEGQETEYEQYF
CDR3nt: TGCAGCGTTGAGGGACAAGAAACCGAATACGAGCAGTACTTC
len: 14
abundance: NA
v_gene: TRBV29-1
j_gene: TRBJ2-7
d_gene: NA

CDR3aa: CAGSYSWSGYEQYF
CDR3nt: TGTGCCGGCAGTTACTCGTGGAGCGGGTACGAGCAGTACTTC
len: 14
abundance: NA
v_gene: TRBV6-5
j_gene: TRBJ2-7
d_gene: NA

CDR3aa: CASSSGRNSGNTIYF
CDR3nt: TGTGCCAGTAGTTCGGGCCGAAACTCTGGAAACACCATATATTTT
len: 15
abundance: NA
v_gene: TRBV19
j_gene: TRBJ1-3
d_gene: NA

CDR3aa: CASSQGGLDTQYF
CDR3nt: TGTGCCAGCAGCCAGGGGGGGCTTGATACGCAGTATTTT
len: 13
abundance: once
v_gene: TRBV3-1
j_gene: TRBJ2-3
d_gene: NA

CDR3aa: CASSPNPGPTDTQYF
CDR3nt: TGTGCCAGCAGCCCCAATCCGGGGCCCACAGATACGCAGTATTTT
len: 15
abundance: NA
v_gene: TRBV7-3
j_gene: TRBJ2-3
d_gene: NA

CDR3aa: CATSRGPLYRTTNEKLFF
CDR3nt: TGTGCCACCAGCAGAGGCCCCCTATACAGGACAACTAATGAAAAACTGTTTTTT
len: 18
abundance: NA
v_gene: TRBV15
j_gene: TRBJ1-4
d_gene: NA

CDR3aa: CASSIVTGELFF
CDR3nt: TGTGCCAGTAGTATTGTCACCGGGGAGCTGTTTTTT
len: 12
abundance: NA
v_gene: TRBV19
j_gene: TRBJ2-2
d_gene: NA

CDR3aa: CASSLDRVNGYTF
CDR3nt: TGTGCCAGCAGCTTAGATCGGGTGAATGGCTACACCTTC
len: 13
abundance: NA
v_gene: TRBV7-6
j_gene: TRBJ1-2
d_gene: NA

CDR3aa: CASSQHRGRTSGTGELFF
CDR3nt: TGTGCCAGCAGCCAACATCGGGGGAGGACTAGCGGCACCGGGGAGCTGTTTTTT
len: 18
abundance: NA
v_gene: TRBV4-2
j_gene: TRBJ2-2
d_gene: TRBD2

CDR3aa: CASSPGLHLETQYF
CDR3nt: TGTGCCAGCTCACCCGGACTCCACTTAGAGACCCAGTACTTC
len: 14
abundance: NA
v_gene: TRBV18
j_gene: TRBJ2-5
d_gene: NA

CDR3aa: CASSHPTGLAGGFDEQFF
CDR3nt: TGTGCCAGCAGCCATCCGACGGGACTAGCGGGAGGTTTTGATGAGCAGTTCTTC
len: 18
abundance: NA
v_gene: TRBV14
j_gene: TRBJ2-1
d_gene: TRBD2

CDR3aa: CASRPPGQSDPHSYEQYF
CDR3nt: TGCGCCAGCAGACCTCCGGGACAGAGTGATCCCCACTCCTACGAGCAGTACTTC
len: 18
abundance: few
v_gene: TRBV5-1
j_gene: TRBJ2-7
d_gene: TRBD1

CDR3aa: CASSYGGDTEAFF
CDR3nt: TGCGCCAGCAGCTATGGCGGAGACACTGAAGCTTTCTTT
len: 13
abundance: NA
v_gene: TRBV5-1
j_gene: TRBJ1-1
d_gene: NA

CDR3aa: CASKVSTGGFEQFF
CDR3nt: TGCGCCAGCAAAGTTTCGACAGGGGGATTTGAGCAGTTCTTC
len: 14
abundance: NA
v_gene: TRBV5-1
j_gene: TRBJ2-1
d_gene: TRBD1

CDR3aa: CASSRSGGSYNEQFF
CDR3nt: TGTGCCAGCAGCCGGAGCGGGGGCTCCTACAATGAGCAGTTCTTC
len: 15
abundance: few
v_gene: TRBV2
j_gene: TRBJ2-1
d_gene: TRBD2

CDR3aa: CASSYVRDRGPGTQYF
CDR3nt: TGCGCCAGCAGTTACGTCCGGGACAGGGGGCCGGGTACGCAGTATTTT
len: 16
abundance: NA
v_gene: TRBV10-1
j_gene: TRBJ2-3
d_gene: TRBD1

CDR3aa: CASSKDSPNTGELFF
CDR3nt: TGCGCCAGCAGCAAGGACAGCCCGAACACCGGGGAGCTGTTTTTT
len: 15
abundance: NA
v_gene: TRBV5-1
j_gene: TRBJ2-2
d_gene: NA

CDR3aa: CASSFYARGRGKETQYF
CDR3nt: TGTGCCAGCAGCTTTTATGCCAGGGGGCGAGGGAAAGAGACCCAGTACTTC
len: 17
abundance: NA
v_gene: TRBV7-2
j_gene: TRBJ2-5
d_gene: TRBD1

CDR3aa: CASRGTDDGYNEQFF
CDR3nt: TGTGCCAGCAGGGGGACAGACGATGGATACAATGAGCAGTTCTTC
len: 15
abundance: NA
v_gene: TRBV2
j_gene: TRBJ2-1
d_gene: TRBD1

CDR3aa: CASSLRRGVLWEQYF
CDR3nt: TGCGCCAGCAGCCTACGGCGGGGTGTCCTATGGGAGCAGTACTTC
len: 15
abundance: few
v_gene: TRBV4-1
j_gene: TRBJ2-7
d_gene: NA

CDR3aa: CSARDAQQGFYNEQFF
CDR3nt: TGCAGTGCTAGAGACGCCCAACAGGGATTCTACAATGAGCAGTTCTTC
len: 16
abundance: few
v_gene: TRBV20-1
j_gene: TRBJ2-1
d_gene: NA

CDR3aa: CSVGVPRGRTEAFF
CDR3nt: TGCAGCGTTGGGGTCCCCAGGGGCAGAACTGAAGCTTTCTTT
len: 14
abundance: NA
v_gene: TRBV29-1
j_gene: TRBJ1-1
d_gene: NA

CDR3aa: CASSWDYEQYF
CDR3nt: TGTGCCAGCAGTTGGGACTACGAGCAGTACTTC
len: 11
abundance: NA
v_gene: TRBV12-3/TRBV12-4
j_gene: TRBJ2-7
d_gene: NA

CDR3aa: CSDRGGTDTQYF
CDR3nt: TGCAGCGACAGGGGAGGGACAGATACGCAGTATTTT
len: 12
abundance: NA
v_gene: TRBV29-1
j_gene: TRBJ2-3
d_gene: NA

CDR3aa: CAISEAKNGYTF
CDR3nt: TGTGCCATCAGTGAAGCGAAGAATGGCTACACCTTC
len: 12
abundance: NA
v_gene: TRBV10-3
j_gene: TRBJ1-2
d_gene: NA

CDR3aa: CASSSPAMGAQPQHF
CDR3nt: TGTGCCAGCAGTTCTCCGGCGATGGGGGCTCAGCCCCAGCATTTT
len: 15
abundance: NA
v_gene: TRBV6-6
j_gene: TRBJ1-5
d_gene: NA

CDR3aa: CASSQDGTGGIKGYTF
CDR3nt: TGTGCCAGCAGCCAAGACGGGACAGGGGGAATAAAAGGCTACACCTTC
len: 16
abundance: NA
v_gene: TRBV4-2
j_gene: TRBJ1-2
d_gene: TRBD1

CDR3aa: CSAHTPGQGFNEQFF
CDR3nt: TGCAGTGCTCACACTCCGGGACAGGGGTTTAATGAGCAGTTCTTC
len: 15
abundance: NA
v_gene: TRBV20-1
j_gene: TRBJ2-1
d_gene: TRBD1

CDR3aa: CASSFSGAPSVDEQFF
CDR3nt: TGCGCCAGCAGCTTTAGCGGGGCCCCCTCTGTGGATGAGCAGTTCTTC
len: 16
abundance: NA
v_gene: TRBV5-1
j_gene: TRBJ2-1
d_gene: TRBD2

CDR3aa: CASSSMGQGNEKLFF
CDR3nt: TGTGCCAGCAGCTCGATGGGACAGGGGAATGAAAAACTGTTTTTT
len: 15
abundance: NA
v_gene: TRBV13
j_gene: TRBJ1-4
d_gene: TRBD1

CDR3aa: CASSVGSYLTGAFF
CDR3nt: TGTGCCAGCAGCGTAGGATCGTACCTCACTGGAGCTTTCTTT
len: 14
abundance: NA
v_gene: TRBV9
j_gene: TRBJ1-1
d_gene: NA

CDR3aa: CASSLLSGKGTDTQYF
CDR3nt: TGTGCCAGCAGTTTACTTAGCGGGAAGGGCACAGATACGCAGTATTTT
len: 16
abundance: NA
v_gene: TRBV28
j_gene: TRBJ2-3
d_gene: TRBD2